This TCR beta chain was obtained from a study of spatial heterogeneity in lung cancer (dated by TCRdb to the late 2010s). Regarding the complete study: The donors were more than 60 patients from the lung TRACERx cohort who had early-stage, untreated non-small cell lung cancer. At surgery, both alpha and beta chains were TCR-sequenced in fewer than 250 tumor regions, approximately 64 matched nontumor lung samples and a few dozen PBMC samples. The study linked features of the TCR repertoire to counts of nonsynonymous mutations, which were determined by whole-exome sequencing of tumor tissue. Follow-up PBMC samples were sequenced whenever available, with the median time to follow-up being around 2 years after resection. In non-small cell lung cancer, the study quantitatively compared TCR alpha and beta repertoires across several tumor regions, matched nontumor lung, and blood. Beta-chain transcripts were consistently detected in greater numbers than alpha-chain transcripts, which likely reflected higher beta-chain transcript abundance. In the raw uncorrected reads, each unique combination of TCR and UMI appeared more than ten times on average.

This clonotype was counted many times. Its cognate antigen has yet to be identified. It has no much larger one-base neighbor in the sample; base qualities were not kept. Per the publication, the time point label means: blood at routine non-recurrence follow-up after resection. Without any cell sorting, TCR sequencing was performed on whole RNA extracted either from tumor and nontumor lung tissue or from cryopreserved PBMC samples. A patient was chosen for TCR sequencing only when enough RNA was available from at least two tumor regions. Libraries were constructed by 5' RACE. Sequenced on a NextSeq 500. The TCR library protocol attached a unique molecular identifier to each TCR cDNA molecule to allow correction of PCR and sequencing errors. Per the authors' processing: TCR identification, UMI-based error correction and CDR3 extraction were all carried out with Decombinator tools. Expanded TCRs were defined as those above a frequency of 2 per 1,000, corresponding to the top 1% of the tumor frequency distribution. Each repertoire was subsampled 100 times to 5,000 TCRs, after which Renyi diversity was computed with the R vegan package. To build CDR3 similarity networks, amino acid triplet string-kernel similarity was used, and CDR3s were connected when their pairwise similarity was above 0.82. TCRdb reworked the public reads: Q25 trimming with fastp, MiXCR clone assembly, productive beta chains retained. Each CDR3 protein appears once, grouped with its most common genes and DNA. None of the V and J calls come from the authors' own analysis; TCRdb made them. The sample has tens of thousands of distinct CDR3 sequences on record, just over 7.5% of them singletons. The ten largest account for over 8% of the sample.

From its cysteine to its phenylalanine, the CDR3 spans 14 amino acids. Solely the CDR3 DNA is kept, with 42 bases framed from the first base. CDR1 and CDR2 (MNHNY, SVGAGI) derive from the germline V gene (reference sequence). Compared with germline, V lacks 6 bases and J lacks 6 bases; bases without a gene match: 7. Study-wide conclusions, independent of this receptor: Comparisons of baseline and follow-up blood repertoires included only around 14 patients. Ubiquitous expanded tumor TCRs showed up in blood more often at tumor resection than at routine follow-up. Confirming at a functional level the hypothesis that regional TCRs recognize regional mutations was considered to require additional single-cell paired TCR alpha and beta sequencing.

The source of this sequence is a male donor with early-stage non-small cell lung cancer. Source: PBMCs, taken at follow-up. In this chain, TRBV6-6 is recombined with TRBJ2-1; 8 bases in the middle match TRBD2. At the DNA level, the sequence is TGTGCCAGCAGCCCCGGGGGGGCGGGCAATGAGCAGTTCTTC. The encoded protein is CASSPGGAGNEQFF.